The present T cell receptor beta chain was sequenced within a study of beta chain features in type 1 diabetes. The study's findings and limits: Shorter templates may be favored by PCR, equally so in patients and controls. A moderate, significant TCRB CDR3 shortening appeared in type 1 diabetes across four CD4+ subsets.

In total, each donor contributed a single heparinised blood draw that averaged approximately 0.12 L. This clone was found a few times. The antigen is not known. Per the germline V gene, CDR1 is GTSNPN and CDR2 is SVGIG (reference sequence). The CDR3 runs to 16 residues. V shed 5 bases, J shed 0 bases, and the junction held 8 bases outside the gene matches. Expressed TCRB transcripts were sequenced, since all the RNA that had been isolated was reverse transcribed. The average output of naive, central memory and regulatory T cell samples was a few million reads. Sequenced by immunoSEQ multiplex PCR; TCRdb stores in-frame clones only, minus some. The table shows 330,000 or so clones, with roughly 12% occurring only once.

The sequencing sample was made of naive CD4+ T cells from blood. The receptor's source is a woman aged 18-30 years with type 1 diabetes. The chain joins TRBV30 to TRBJ2-1; TRBD2 aligns across 9 bases. The chain's CDR3 is CAWAGGRLSSYNEQFF. The CDR3 bases are TGTGCCTGGGCGGGAGGGAGGCTCAGCTCCTACAATGAGCAGTTCTTC.